This T cell receptor beta chain was profiled in a study of shared clonotypes between healthy human individuals. General study results and limits: Sharing across four donors was highest in naive CD4 (roughly 5%) and lowest in memory CD8 (0.4%).

As for this clone: Its specificity is unknown.

The naive CD8 fraction comprised CD45RO-negative cells positively selected for CCR7 and excluded terminally differentiated effector memory CD45RA+ cells. The data were produced by immunoSEQ multiplex PCR, yet TCRdb's version contains in-frame clones alone and is incomplete. The table has more than 500,000 clones, about 95% seen once; the top ten hold approximately 0.11%. Germline CDR1 LNHDA, CDR2 SQIVND (reference sequence). This CDR3 comprises 16 residues. Trimming removed 2 bases from V and 6 bases from J; junction bases left unmatched: 9. This chain links TRBV19 with TRBJ1-2, with 10 bases identical to TRBD1. The source of this sequence is a woman aged 25 to 45 in good health. What was sequenced was naive CD8+ T cells sorted from blood. DNA for the CDR3: TGTGCCAGTAGTATACAGCGGACAGGGGGGGTTGATGGCTACACCTTC. Protein sequence: CASSIQRTGGVDGYTF. Full variable domain (outside the CDR3, taken from reference TRBV19 and TRBJ1-2): DGGITQSPKYLFRKEGQNVTLSCEQNLNHDAMYWYRQDPGQGLRLIYYSQIVNDFQKGDIAEGYSVSREKKESFPLTVTSAQKNPTAFYLCASSIQRTGGVDGYTFGSGTRLTVV.